The present entry profiles one TCR beta chain with its context. The germline CDR1 and CDR2 sequences are SGDLS and YYNGEE. CDR3 length: 15 residues. With V trimmed by 3 bases and J by 4 bases, 9 bases remained unmatched. Sequencing was performed with immunoSEQ multiplex PCR; in TCRdb, only in-frame clones are kept and a portion is missing. This sample carries 50,000 or so clones, around 84% of them seen once, and the ten largest clones take around 22%. Time point defined: pretreatment peripheral blood. This sample was included in a study of PD-L1 blockade in urothelial cancer. On the study more broadly: Dosed intravenously at 1,200 mg every 3 weeks, atezolizumab was initiated by patients around 2014. In terms of prior chemotherapy, patients had received 0 to 3 regimens.

The sequence was obtained from a man in his sixties with urothelial cancer. This chain joins TRBV9 and TRBJ1-2; 7 nucleotides agree with TRBD1. Sequencing used PBMCs, obtained around atezolizumab (anti-PD-L1) treatment. Here the CDR3 reads CASSDRDRQTYGYTF. As DNA, the CDR3 is TGTGCCAGCAGCGATAGGGACAGACAAACCTATGGCTACACCTTC.